The 27 T cell receptor beta chains listed next were all sequenced from one sample in a study of blood T cell repertoires in COVID-19. Produced via immunoSEQ multiplex PCR; TCRdb's table is partial and in-frame only. The sample holds about 150,000 clones; roughly four fifths are singletons and the top ten take about 15%. The sample taken for sequencing was peripheral blood. The receptor set was obtained from a human donor with acute or convalescent COVID-19. The donor label of this sample is uncertain.

V is TRBV6-2 or TRBV6-3 and J is TRBJ1-5; D ambiguous. Looked up from germline, CDR1 is MNHEY and CDR2 is SVGEGT. This CDR3 is 14 amino acids long. Trimming removed 4 bases from V and 2 bases from J, with 9 bases in between. CDR3 bases: TGTGCCAGCAGTTTAAGCGGAGGCAATCAGCCCCAGCATTTT. Its protein product is CASSLSGGNQPQHF.

The chain carries TRBV19 and TRBJ2-7, with D perhaps TRBD1 (6 bases). Trimming removed 6 bases at V and 2 bases at J, with 14 bases between. CDR3 length: 14 residues. Germline V CDR1 and CDR2: LNHDA, SQIVND (reference sequence). CDR3 sequence reads: CASSAGRDTYEQYF. CDR3 sequence (DNA): TGTGCCAGTAGCGCTGGCAGGGACACCTACGAGCAGTACTTC. Full variable domain (outside the CDR3, taken from reference TRBV19 and TRBJ2-7): DGGITQSPKYLFRKEGQNVTLSCEQNLNHDAMYWYRQDPGQGLRLIYYSQIVNDFQKGDIAEGYSVSREKKESFPLTVTSAQKNPTAFYLCASSAGRDTYEQYFGPGTRLTVT.

V gene TRBV6-5 combines with J gene TRBJ2-5, with D unclear. Per germline, CDR1 MNHEY and CDR2 SVGAGI. Trimming stripped 7 bases from V and 1 base from J, with 7 bases between. The CDR3 covers 12 residues. This chain's CDR3 is CASTQSQETQYF. The DNA of the CDR3 is TGTGCCAGCACACAGAGCCAAGAGACCCAGTACTTC.

This clone appeared many times. The DNA for the CDR3 is TGTGCCAGCAGGCCGGGACAGGGGGTCACCTCTGGAAACACCATATATTTT. Its protein product is CASRPGQGVTSGNTIYF. The V gene is TRBV2, the J gene TRBJ1-3; 11 nucleotides line up with TRBD1. This CDR3 is built from 17 residues. Per the germline V gene, CDR1 is SNHLY and CDR2 is FYNNEI. J was trimmed by 0 bases and V by 6 bases; bases with no gene match: 7.

CDR3 region: CASSLHYEQYF. CDR3 nucleotide sequence: TGTGCCAGCAGCTTGCATTACGAGCAGTACTTC. The chain carries TRBV5-6 and TRBJ2-7; D is uncertain. The CDR3 consists of 11 residues. CDR1 and CDR2 from the germline V gene are SGHDT and YYEEEE. V dropped 1 base and J dropped 4 bases, with 3 bases sitting between them.

This chain connects TRBV10-3 to TRBJ1-2; D gene ambiguous. This CDR3 comprises 14 residues. Per the germline V gene, CDR1 is ENHRY and CDR2 is SYGVKD. Trimming removed 0 bases from V and 4 bases from J, with 9 bases in between. CDR3 in DNA: TGTGCCATCAGTGAGTCGGGAGGACCCTATGGCTACACCTTC. Amino acids: CAISESGGPYGYTF.

This chain uses TRBV19 with TRBJ2-1; TRBD1 agrees at 10 bases. Per the germline V gene, CDR1 is LNHDA and CDR2 is SQIVND (reference sequence). With V trimmed by 10 bases and J by 5 bases, 5 bases remained unmatched. CDR3 length equals 13 residues. CDR3 loop: CATRDRGNNEQFF. The DNA of the CDR3 is TGTGCCACCAGGGACAGGGGTAACAATGAGCAGTTCTTC.

The chain links TRBV6-6 to TRBJ1-2; tentative D call: TRBD1 (6 bases). Germline V CDR1 and CDR2: MNHNY, SVGAGI (reference sequence). The CDR3 length is 12 residues. The germline V and J ends were trimmed by 5 bases and 4 bases, with 8 bases remaining between them. In DNA form, the CDR3 reads TGTGCCAGCAGTCAGGACAGCTATGGCTACACCTTC. Residues: CASSQDSYGYTF.

The rearrangement links TRBV7-2 to TRBJ1-2, with D possibly TRBD1 on 6 matching bases. V lost 5 bases, J lost 4 bases, and 17 bases lay in between. Per germline, CDR1 SGHTA and CDR2 FQGNSA. CDR3 size: 15 residues. CDR3 nucleotides: TGTGCCAGCAGCCACTCTGACAGGCCCCTCTATGGCTACACCTTC. Translation: CASSHSDRPLYGYTF.

The rearrangement uses TRBV19 and TRBJ2-2, with TRBD1 matching over 7 bases. Germline V CDR1 and CDR2: LNHDA, SQIVND (reference sequence). The V gene end was trimmed by 8 bases and the J gene end by 7 bases; junction bases not matched to a gene: 7. This CDR3 comprises 13 residues. DNA for the CDR3: TGTGCCAGTGCACAGGGGTTGGGCGGGGAGCTGTTTTTT. Residues: CASAQGLGGELFF. Variable domain in full (rest from reference TRBV19 and TRBJ2-2): DGGITQSPKYLFRKEGQNVTLSCEQNLNHDAMYWYRQDPGQGLRLIYYSQIVNDFQKGDIAEGYSVSREKKESFPLTVTSAQKNPTAFYLCASAQGLGGELFFGEGSRLTVL.

The chain recombines TRBV6-1 with TRBJ1-2; maybe TRBD1 (5 bases). Trimming took 2 bases from V and 0 from J, leaving 13 bases between them. Germline V gene data show CDR1 as MNHNS and CDR2 as SASEGT. The CDR3 loop spans 16 amino acids. The CDR3 DNA is TGTGCCAGCAGTGAAAGGGGCTCACCGACTAACTATGGCTACACCTTC. As protein: CASSERGSPTNYGYTF.

This clone has more than one count but fewer than ten. The rearrangement links TRBV9 to TRBJ1-2, with D perhaps TRBD1 (6 bases). Trimming removed 4 bases at V and 3 bases at J, with 19 bases between. CDR3 size: 16 residues. Germline V CDR1 and CDR2: SGDLS, YYNGEE. Here the CDR3 DNA reads TGTGCCAGCAGCTTAACCCCCGCGGGGGCCTACTATGGCTACACCTTC. Protein product: CASSLTPAGAYYGYTF.

This chain connects TRBV18 to TRBJ1-3, with a tentative D call TRBD1 (6 bases). Per the germline V gene, CDR1 is KGHSH and CDR2 is LQKENI. V was pared by 3 bases and J by 0 bases, with 12 bases between. The CDR3 sequence is 16 residues long. CDR3 amino acids: CASSPTGPGSGNTIYF. CDR3 bases: TGTGCCAGCTCACCCACAGGGCCAGGCTCTGGAAACACCATATATTTT.

This clone was seen a single time. The gene calls are TRBV30 and TRBJ2-6, with 7 nucleotides matching TRBD1. The CDR3 is made up of 17 amino acids. The V segment lost 0 bases and the J segment 2 bases; nucleotides outside the gene matches: 7. The germline V gene has CDR1 GTSNPN and CDR2 SVGIG (reference sequence). The CDR3 DNA reads as TGTGCCTGGAGTGTTTCAAGGGGGCGGACTGGGGCCAACGTCCTGACTTTC. Amino acid sequence: CAWSVSRGRTGANVLTF.

This clone has a single count. V usage is TRBV19 and J usage is TRBJ2-2; D is ambiguous. Germline CDR1 and CDR2: LNHDA and SQIVND (reference sequence). Trimming cost V 7 bases and J 0 bases, with 12 bases left between them. This CDR3 comprises 15 residues. The CDR3 DNA reads as TGTGCCAGTATTCCGAGCTTTTCGAACACCGGGGAGCTGTTTTTT. It codes for CASIPSFSNTGELFF.

In DNA, the CDR3 is TGCAGCGTTGAAAGGAGTATGGACACTGAAGCTTTCTTT. This translates into CSVERSMDTEAFF. The gene calls are TRBV29-1 and TRBJ1-1, with D unclear. The CDR3 spans 13 residues. Germline CDR1 reads SQVTM; CDR2 reads ANQGSEA. V gave up 2 bases and J gave up 3 bases, with 10 bases separating them.

The chain recombines TRBV12-3 or TRBV12-4 with TRBJ1-4; D gene unclear. This CDR3 is built from 13 residues. V was shortened by 0 bases and J by 10 bases, with 9 bases between the two germline ends. CDR3 region: CASSLAPIGKLFF. The DNA for the CDR3 is TGTGCCAGCAGTTTAGCCCCCATCGGAAAACTGTTTTTT.

This chain links TRBV4-1 with TRBJ1-1; a possible D gene is TRBD1 (5 bases). Germline V gene lookup returns CDR1 MGHRA and CDR2 YSYEKL. The CDR3 spans 16 residues. Trimming removed 2 bases from V and 2 bases from J, with 15 bases in between. This CDR3 is CASSQIFPQGNTEAFF. Written as DNA, the CDR3 is TGCGCCAGCAGCCAAATATTCCCTCAGGGAAACACTGAAGCTTTCTTT.

This clone was observed once. The rearrangement uses TRBV6-2 or TRBV6-3 and TRBJ1-2; perhaps TRBD1 as D (5 bases). The CDR3 totals 14 residues. Per the germline V gene, CDR1 is MNHEY and CDR2 is SVGEGT. V gave up 4 bases and J gave up 3 bases, with 12 bases separating them. The CDR3: CASSSAGMDYGYTF. The CDR3 region has the DNA TGTGCCAGCAGTTCAGCAGGGATGGACTATGGCTACACCTTC.

This clone was seen a handful of times. V usage is TRBV30 and J usage is TRBJ1-3; TRBD1 is a possible D gene (6 bases). The CDR3 is made up of 12 amino acids. V was clipped by 5 bases and J by 5 bases, with 10 bases between them. CDR1 GTSNPN and CDR2 SVGIG come from the germline V gene (reference sequence). This CDR3 reads CAWGTFRNTIYF. CDR3 coding DNA: TGTGCCTGGGGGACATTCCGAAACACCATATATTTT.

The V call is TRBV5-5, the J call TRBJ1-5; the D is unclear. The CDR3 runs 15 residues. Trimming left V 4 bases short and J 3 bases short, with 14 bases between. Germline V gene lookup returns CDR1 SGHKS and CDR2 YYEKEE (reference sequence). DNA of the CDR3: TGTGCCAGCAGCCGAGCCGGGAGCCTCAATCAGCCCCAGCATTTT. The encoded protein is CASSRAGSLNQPQHF.

Of note for this clone: One end of the junction is discordant with germline, which a read error may explain. The chain couples TRBV7-7 to TRBJ2-5, with TRBD2 as a possible D gene (6 bases). The length of the CDR3 is 16 residues. Germline lookup yields CDR1 SSHAT and CDR2 FNYEAQ (reference sequence). CDR3 in DNA: TGTGCTAGCAGCTCTGATGCAGGAAGAGAGACGGGGGCCCAGTACTTC. Residues: CASSSDAGRETGAQYF.

V usage is TRBV2 and J usage is TRBJ1-1, with 9 bases aligning to TRBD1. Germline V lookup: CDR1 SNHLY, CDR2 FYNNEI. CDR3 size: 16 residues. J was trimmed by 0 bases and V by 4 bases; bases with no gene match: 6. CDR3 DNA sequence: TGTGCCAGCAGTGGGACAGGGGCGCTATTGAACACTGAAGCTTTCTTT. Translating it yields CASSGTGALLNTEAFF.

This clone has more than one count but fewer than ten. V gene TRBV3-1 (or the pseudogene TRBV3-2) combines with J gene TRBJ1-6, with 8 bases that match TRBD1. Germline V lookup: CDR1 LGHDT, CDR2 YNNKEL (reference sequence). Losses at the gene ends were 5 bases for V and 10 bases for J; bases not matched to a gene: 7. The CDR3 spans 14 residues. The CDR3 DNA sequence: TGTGCCAGCAGCGCGACAGGGGAAGGCTCACCCCTCCACTTT. Its translation: CASSATGEGSPLHF.

This sequence joins TRBV19 and TRBJ1-1; D unclear. Trimming took 3 bases from V and 7 from J, leaving 15 bases between them. The CDR3 totals 14 residues. Germline V gene sequence: CDR1 LNHDA, CDR2 SQIVND (reference sequence). CDR3 in amino acids: CASSIRLRGYEAFF. In nucleotides, the CDR3 is TGTGCCAGTAGTATTCGACTCCGGGGTTATGAAGCTTTCTTT. Drawing the rest from reference TRBV19 and TRBJ1-1, the complete variable domain is DGGITQSPKYLFRKEGQNVTLSCEQNLNHDAMYWYRQDPGQGLRLIYYSQIVNDFQKGDIAEGYSVSREKKESFPLTVTSAQKNPTAFYLCASSIRLRGYEAFFGQGTRLTVV.

V usage is TRBV6-4 and J usage is TRBJ2-7; TRBD2 matches 9 bases. The CDR3 spans 15 residues. CDR1 and CDR2 from the germline V gene are MRHNA and SNTAGT. With V trimmed by 4 bases and J by 2 bases, 6 bases remained unmatched. The CDR3 nucleotides read TGTGCCAGCAGTGTATCTAGCGGGGTCGCCTACGAGCAGTACTTC. Translation: CASSVSSGVAYEQYF.

The sample holds one count of this clone. This chain connects TRBV13 to TRBJ1-3; a possible D gene is TRBD1 (5 bases). V was pared by 7 bases and J by 0 bases, with 7 bases between. The CDR3 runs to 13 residues. Germline V gene data show CDR1 as PRHDT and CDR2 as FYEKMQ (reference sequence). The CDR3 DNA reads TGTGCCAGCAAGGGGCACTCTGGAAACACCATATATTTT. Encoded protein: CASKGHSGNTIYF.